Each of the 6 T cell receptor beta chains below was sequenced from the same sample in a study of cytomegalovirus exposure and HLA in healthy donors. PCR employed 60 Vbeta and 13 Jbeta primers. The protocol was immunoSEQ multiplex PCR, while the TCRdb copy is restricted to in-frame clones and leaves out a portion. The sample has roughly 120,000 clones, about four fifths seen once. The sequenced sample consisted of PBMCs. Receptors originate from a woman aged 25 to 39 in good health and CMV-seronegative.

The gene calls are TRBV27 and TRBJ2-1, with a possible D match to TRBD1 (7 bases). V was pared by 6 bases and J by 3 bases, with 12 bases between. The CDR3 sequence is 14 residues long. Germline V CDR1 and CDR2: MNHEY, SMNVEV (reference sequence). CDR3 residues: CASRRQGGYNEQFF. CDR3 sequence (DNA): TGTGCCAGCAGAAGGCAGGGGGGCTACAATGAGCAGTTCTTC.

This chain connects TRBV7-2 to TRBJ2-4; the D gene is possibly TRBD2 (6 bases). From germline, CDR1 is SGHTA and CDR2 FQGNSA. The CDR3 extends over 16 amino acids. Trimming pared 5 bases from V and 5 bases from J, leaving 19 bases between. The CDR3 is CASSQGSGEGENIQYF. The CDR3 DNA sequence: TGTGCCAGCAGCCAAGGATCGGGGGAAGGAGAAAACATTCAGTACTTC.

The rearrangement links TRBV7-9 to TRBJ2-5; D remains ambiguous. CDR3 length: 13 residues. Germline V gives CDR1 SEHNR, CDR2 FQNEAQ (reference sequence). V lost 5 bases to trimming and J lost 8 bases, with 15 bases between them. CDR3 sequence reads: CASSPDAPGTQYF. CDR3 coding DNA: TGTGCCAGCAGCCCCGACGCGCCGGGTACCCAGTACTTC. Drawing the rest from reference TRBV7-9 and TRBJ2-5, the complete variable domain is DTGVSQNPRHKITKRGQNVTFRCDPISEHNRLYWYRQTLGQGPEFLTYFQNEAQLEKSRLLSDRFSAERPKGSFSTLEIQRTEQGDSAMYLCASSPDAPGTQYFGPGTRLLVL.

The chain joins TRBV6-5 to TRBJ2-1, with TRBD1 matching 7 bases. Germline V gene sequence: CDR1 MNHEY, CDR2 SVGAGI. The CDR3 spans 16 residues. Trimming removed 2 bases from V and 0 bases from J; junction bases left unmatched: 4. The CDR3 sequence is CASSYDRAGSYNEQFF. For the CDR3, the DNA is TGTGCCAGCAGTTACGACAGGGCGGGCTCCTACAATGAGCAGTTCTTC.

This clone was seen only a few times. For the CDR3, the DNA is TGCGCCAGCAGCTTGTACGGGAATCAGCCCCAGCATTTT. As protein: CASSLYGNQPQHF. The V gene is TRBV5-1, the J gene TRBJ1-5; D unresolved. Germline CDR1 and CDR2: SGHRS and YFSETQ. The CDR3 consists of 13 residues. The V gene lost 1 base and the J gene lost 4 bases, with 6 bases spanning the gap.

This chain joins TRBV10-3 and TRBJ2-7, with D perhaps TRBD1 (6 bases). CDR1 and CDR2 (germline): ENHRY, SYGVKD. V was shortened by 0 bases and J by 6 bases, with 9 bases between the two germline ends. The CDR3 is made up of 13 amino acids. The DNA for the CDR3 is TGTGCCATCAGTGAGTCACAGGGTTTCGAGCAGTACTTC. This encodes CAISESQGFEQYF.